Listed below are T cell receptor beta chains from one sample, sequenced in a study of blood T cell repertoires in COVID-19. Repertoires were generated with immunoSEQ multiplex PCR, while TCRdb's copy carries only in-frame clones and drops some. The profile covers 100,000 to 150,000 clones, with around 70% appearing a single time and roughly 5.5% taken by the ten largest. Specimen: peripheral blood. The source of these receptors is a man in his fifties or sixties with acute or convalescent COVID-19. CDR3s include the opening cysteine and the closing phenylalanine or tryptophan. A D gene is named only where the DNA matches it firmly. Not all rows give a size; the values are once, few, many and, for expanded clones, a class.

d_gene	v_gene	j_gene	abundance	CDR3aa	CDR3nt
TRBD1	TRBV5-1	TRBJ1-2	once	CASSLRDRASGFYGYTF	TGCGCCAGCAGCCTCAGGGACAGGGCGAGCGGATTCTATGGCTACACCTTC
NA	TRBV7-8	TRBJ1-1	few	CASSLIGGQNTEAFF	TGTGCCAGCAGCTTAATAGGCGGACAGAACACTGAAGCTTTCTTT
TRBD1	TRBV2	TRBJ1-2	NA	CASSGQGNYGYTF	TGTGCCAGCAGTGGACAGGGGAACTATGGCTACACCTTC
NA	TRBV25-1	TRBJ1-6	NA	CASSATDSRSSPLHF	TGTGCCAGCAGTGCTACGGACTCCCGTAGTTCACCCCTCCACTTT
TRBD1	TRBV5-1	TRBJ2-2	NA	CASGTGTVNTGELFF	TGCGCCAGCGGAACCGGGACAGTGAACACCGGGGAGCTGTTTTTT
NA	TRBV6-5	TRBJ2-7	NA	CASSNPTGFREQYF	TGTGCCAGCAGTAACCCAACAGGGTTTCGCGAGCAGTACTTC
NA	TRBV5-1	TRBJ1-4	NA	CASSTGMTNEKLFF	TGCGCCAGCAGCACAGGGATGACTAATGAAAAACTGTTTTTT
NA	TRBV9	TRBJ2-3	NA	CASSVSGTFTDTQYF	TGTGCCAGCAGCGTATCCGGGACATTCACAGATACGCAGTATTTT
NA	TRBV18	TRBJ1-1	NA	CASSRTGFGGTEAFF	TGTGCCAGCTCACGAACGGGGTTTGGTGGCACTGAAGCTTTCTTT
NA	TRBV18	TRBJ2-1	NA	CASSRTGSRYNEQFF	TGTGCCAGCTCGCGTACAGGGTCGAGATACAATGAGCAGTTCTTC
NA	TRBV11-2	TRBJ1-6	NA	CASSPYNITNSPLHF	TGTGCCAGCAGCCCCTATAATATAACGAATTCACCCCTCCACTTT
TRBD1	TRBV19	TRBJ2-7	medium-sized	CASSTEHRGREQYF	TGTGCCAGTAGTACCGAACACAGGGGGCGCGAGCAGTACTTC
TRBD1	TRBV6-6	TRBJ2-7	NA	CASSLDRAPYEQYF	TGTGCCAGCAGTTTGGACAGGGCCCCCTACGAGCAGTACTTC
NA	TRBV5-1	TRBJ2-7	NA	CASRQSGRGSYEQYF	TGCGCCAGCAGGCAATCCGGCAGGGGATCCTACGAGCAGTACTTC
TRBD2	TRBV27	TRBJ2-1	NA	CASSSSAGAGYNEQFF	TGTGCCAGCAGTTCCTCGGCGGGAGCAGGATACAATGAGCAGTTCTTC
NA	TRBV7-9	TRBJ2-1	NA	CASSNPVSSYNEQFF	TGTGCCAGCAGTAACCCGGTGAGCTCCTACAATGAGCAGTTCTTC
TRBD1	TRBV6-2/TRBV6-3	TRBJ1-5	NA	CASSYSNRGTMGNQPQHF	TGTGCCAGCAGTTACTCGAACAGGGGAACGATGGGCAATCAGCCCCAGCATTTT
TRBD1	TRBV19	TRBJ2-7	few	CASSPRWDSSYEQYF	TGTGCCAGTAGTCCCCGTTGGGACAGTTCCTACGAGCAGTACTTC
NA	TRBV9	TRBJ2-7	NA	CASSVGSWAYEQYF	TGTGCCAGCAGCGTAGGATCCTGGGCATACGAGCAGTACTTC
NA	TRBV5-4	TRBJ1-2	NA	CASSNWGREINYGYTF	TGTGCCAGCAGCAACTGGGGACGGGAGATAAACTATGGCTACACCTTC
NA	TRBV24-1	TRBJ2-1	NA	CATSDLLSGPNEQFF	TGTGCCACCAGTGATTTGCTATCGGGTCCCAATGAGCAGTTCTTC
NA	TRBV18	TRBJ1-5	NA	CASSTRDQPQHF	TGTGCCAGCTCTACTCGGGATCAGCCCCAGCATTTT
TRBD1	TRBV11-3	TRBJ1-6	NA	CASSTLQGQGSPLHF	TGTGCCAGCAGTACGTTACAGGGGCAGGGGTCACCCCTCCACTTT
NA	TRBV3-1/TRBV3-2	TRBJ1-1	NA	CASSQTPGGEAFF	TGTGCCAGCAGCCAAACCCCCGGAGGGGAAGCTTTCTTT
TRBD2	TRBV24-1	TRBJ2-2	NA	CATRPSGGATGELFF	TGTGCCACCAGACCTAGCGGGGGGGCTACCGGGGAGCTGTTTTTT
TRBD1	TRBV7-9	TRBJ1-5	NA	CASSPPDREPQHF	TGTGCCAGCAGCCCACCGGACAGGGAGCCCCAGCATTTT
NA	TRBV7-3	TRBJ2-3	NA	CASSLSRQAVQYF	TGTGCCAGCAGCTTATCGCGACAGGCGGTCCAATATTTT
TRBD2	TRBV19	TRBJ2-7	NA	CASSRSSGEIYEQYF	TGTGCCAGTAGTCGATCTAGCGGGGAAATCTACGAGCAGTACTTC
TRBD1	TRBV12-3/TRBV12-4	TRBJ2-3	once	CASGTGGTQYF	TGTGCCAGCGGAACAGGGGGTACGCAGTATTTT
TRBD2	TRBV20-1	TRBJ2-7	once	CSASGGSSYEQYF	TGCAGTGCTAGTGGCGGGAGCTCCTACGAGCAGTACTTC
NA	TRBV19	TRBJ1-4	NA	CASSIDRAGAMGATNEKLFF	TGTGCCAGTAGTATAGATCGTGCAGGGGCCATGGGCGCAACTAATGAAAAACTGTTTTTT
TRBD1	TRBV7-9	TRBJ1-6	few	CATSGQGGNSPLHF	TGTGCCACTTCGGGACAGGGGGGAAATTCACCCCTCCACTTT
NA	TRBV30	TRBJ2-7	NA	CAWSPAVEQYF	TGTGCCTGGAGCCCCGCGGTCGAACAGTACTTC
NA	TRBV30	TRBJ1-5	NA	CAWRPDSNQPQHF	TGTGCCTGGCGTCCAGATAGCAATCAGCCCCAGCATTTT
NA	TRBV5-3	TRBJ1-1	few	CARSLLGHTEAFF	TGTGCCAGAAGCTTGTTGGGCCACACTGAAGCTTTCTTT
TRBD1	TRBV5-4	TRBJ1-3	NA	CASSLQGASGNTIYF	TGTGCCAGCAGCTTACAGGGGGCGTCTGGAAACACCATATATTTT
NA	TRBV3-1/TRBV3-2	TRBJ2-1	NA	CASRGAWEQFF	TGTGCCAGCAGGGGGGCCTGGGAGCAGTTCTTC
NA	TRBV19	TRBJ1-2	few	CASKLQGIGGYTF	TGTGCCAGTAAGCTACAGGGAATTGGTGGCTACACCTTC
NA	TRBV11-2	TRBJ1-5	NA	CASSLYGGREGNQPQHF	TGTGCCAGCAGCTTATACGGAGGGCGGGAGGGCAATCAGCCCCAGCATTTT
NA	TRBV18	TRBJ1-2	NA	CASSPPGGAVDGYTF	TGTGCCAGCTCACCTCCCGGAGGGGCCGTCGATGGCTACACCTTC
TRBD1	TRBV24-1	TRBJ2-1	NA	CATSDWTGGSYNEQFF	TGTGCCACCAGTGATTGGACAGGAGGCTCCTACAATGAGCAGTTCTTC
NA	TRBV19	TRBJ2-3	NA	CASRAGWGPDTQYF	TGTGCCAGCCGAGCGGGTTGGGGCCCAGATACGCAGTATTTT
TRBD2	TRBV27	TRBJ2-1	NA	CASSLGLAGVNEQFF	TGTGCCAGCAGTTTAGGGCTAGCGGGAGTCAATGAGCAGTTCTTC
NA	TRBV14	TRBJ2-7	NA	CASSQIQGVYEQYF	TGTGCCAGCAGCCAGATACAGGGTGTCTACGAGCAGTACTTC
TRBD2	TRBV5-6	TRBJ2-3	NA	CASRPIGTSQNTQYF	TGTGCCAGCAGACCGATCGGGACTAGTCAAAATACGCAGTATTTT